The clone carrying this T cell receptor beta chain has more than one count but fewer than ten. V lost 6 bases and J 2 bases, leaving 11 bases between the germline ends. The CDR3 contains 14 residues. Germline V CDR1 and CDR2: LNHDA, SQIVND (reference sequence). These data come from a study of blood T cell repertoires in COVID-19. Sequencing used immunoSEQ multiplex PCR; TCRdb keeps in-frame clones, though not all of them. The table lists more than 45,000 clones, 80% to 90% of them singletons. This TCR was recovered from a woman aged 80 or over with acute or convalescent COVID-19. The sequencing sample was made of peripheral blood. The genes are TRBV19 and TRBJ1-5; D is unresolved. The CDR3 protein is CASRGSAGNQPQHF. The CDR3 nucleotides read TGTGCCAGTAGAGGATCTGCGGGCAATCAGCCCCAGCATTTT. Variable domain in full (rest from reference TRBV19 and TRBJ1-5): DGGITQSPKYLFRKEGQNVTLSCEQNLNHDAMYWYRQDPGQGLRLIYYSQIVNDFQKGDIAEGYSVSREKKESFPLTVTSAQKNPTAFYLCASRGSAGNQPQHFGDGTRLSIL.